Each of the 5 T cell receptor beta chains below was sequenced from the same sample in a study of T cell responses to AZD1222 COVID-19 vaccine (dated by TCRdb to the early 2020s). The sample's time point label is to be understood as: about 28 days (+/-7) after the second vaccine dose. The library was generated by the immunoSEQ multiplex PCR assay. In its TCRdb copy, this immuneACCESS table keeps in-frame sequences only and misses some clones. Where compared with another copy, unresolved V genes explain less than half of these, and the others have no known cause. In this sample the table shows about 180,000 clones, about nine tenths of which occur a single time. In total, the top ten clones hold 1.5% to 2% of the sample. Source: peripheral blood, taken 28 days after the second AZD1222 dose. The receptors here all came from an adult who received the AZD1222 COVID-19 vaccine.

The chain carries TRBV27 and TRBJ2-3, with 10 bases aligning to TRBD2. J lost 4 bases, V lost 6 bases, and 10 bases had no gene match. CDR1 MNHEY and CDR2 SMNVEV come from the germline V gene (reference sequence). The CDR3 has 16 amino acids. Here the CDR3 DNA reads TGTGCCAGCAGCCCAGACCTTAGCGGGGGGCCAGATACGCAGTATTTT. It encodes CASSPDLSGGPDTQYF.

V gene TRBV6-1 combines with J gene TRBJ1-5; no reliable D call. There are 14 residues in the CDR3. V shed 2 bases and J shed 3 bases, with 8 bases lying between them. In germline, CDR1 is MNHNS, CDR2 SASEGT. The CDR3 DNA follows: TGTGCCAGCAGTGAATGGGGAAACAATCAGCCCCAGCATTTT. It codes for CASSEWGNNQPQHF.

J is TRBJ2-7 and V is TRBV3-1 (or the pseudogene TRBV3-2); the D gene is possibly TRBD2 (6 bases). The germline V gene encodes CDR1 LGHDT and CDR2 YNNKEL (reference sequence). The length of the CDR3 is 15 residues. The ends were cut back, 6 bases at V and 5 bases at J, with 20 bases in the middle. The CDR3 DNA reads as TGTGCCAGCAGTCGCACAGGTGCGGGGACCCACGAGCAGTACTTC. This translates into CASSRTGAGTHEQYF.

The chain uses TRBV7-3 and TRBJ2-7, with D tentatively TRBD1 (5 bases). V gave up 1 base and J gave up 2 bases, with 15 bases separating them. Germline V gene lookup returns CDR1 SGHTA and CDR2 FQGTGA. The CDR3 consists of 16 residues. CDR3 coding DNA: TGTGCCAGCAGCTTAAGGGGCGCGGAGCTAACCTACGAGCAGTACTTC. Its protein is CASSLRGAELTYEQYF.

The rearrangement links TRBV6-4 to TRBJ2-1; D is ambiguous. This CDR3 is built from 15 residues. Germline V gives CDR1 MRHNA, CDR2 SNTAGT. Trimming removed 3 bases from V and 1 base from J, with 10 bases in between. The CDR3 sequence is CASSDSAESYNEQFF. The DNA of the CDR3 is TGTGCCAGCAGTGATTCGGCGGAATCCTACAATGAGCAGTTCTTC.